A selection of T cell receptor beta chains follows, all from one sample in a study of blood T cell repertoires in COVID-19. The assay was immunoSEQ multiplex PCR, and TCRdb's table has in-frame clones only and misses some. This repertoire shows around 210,000 clones, about three quarters found once; its top ten account for around 5.1%. Source material: peripheral blood. These receptors were taken from a woman in her 70s with acute or convalescent COVID-19. Each CDR3 is given with its conserved first and last residue. Fields, in order: V gene, J gene, CDR3 protein.

TRBV19	TRBJ1-5	CASSIVGDQPQHF
TRBV3-1/TRBV3-2	TRBJ2-5	CASSPGTSGRLETQYF
TRBV6-6	TRBJ2-7	CASSYSTSFSYEQYF
TRBV11-2	TRBJ2-7	CASSTESYEQYF
TRBV5-4	TRBJ2-5	CASSLEDREETQYF
TRBV18	TRBJ2-7	CASSQGDGTYEQYF
TRBV2	TRBJ1-6	CASRGSESPLHF
TRBV19	TRBJ1-5	CASSIVFPQTGGGNQPQHF
TRBV27	TRBJ2-3	CASSSYGRVTDTQYF
TRBV7-9	TRBJ2-2	CASSPQRGSYHGELFF
TRBV24-1	TRBJ2-5	CATSDPVPGGQETQYF
TRBV10-3	TRBJ2-7	CAISETGTATPEQYF
TRBV7-9	TRBJ1-1	CASSSLDSKAFF
TRBV29-1	TRBJ1-1	CSVRQGGGEAFF
TRBV3-1/TRBV3-2	TRBJ2-3	CASSHLAGVGSDTQYF
TRBV5-6	TRBJ1-2	CASSLAWSGAPSNYGYTF
TRBV18	TRBJ2-1	CASSPALSGGYNEQFF
TRBV30	TRBJ2-2	CAWTTLAGALTGELFF
TRBV7-2	TRBJ2-5	CASRNTGGAETQYF
TRBV3-1/TRBV3-2	TRBJ1-2	CASSQDLTGVGYTF
TRBV18	TRBJ1-1	CASSPRAGTEAFF
TRBV18	TRBJ2-3	CASSPGTGGADTQYF
TRBV19	TRBJ1-1	CASSMGAGGTRTEAFF
TRBV15	TRBJ1-5	CATSRMRTDQPQHF
TRBV24-1	TRBJ1-2	CATSDLTGGRTNYGYTF
TRBV7-9	TRBJ2-1	CASSFTGGMGNEQFF
TRBV11-2	TRBJ2-5	CASSLDSETQYF
TRBV19	TRBJ2-5	CASSIARGETQYF
TRBV3-1/TRBV3-2	TRBJ2-7	CASSVRGLGYEQYF
TRBV28	TRBJ1-5	CASSLMAGYSNQPQHF
TRBV30	TRBJ2-4	CAWSVLGRGFQYF
TRBV7-8	TRBJ2-5	CASSLGRLAGVQETQYF
TRBV9	TRBJ2-4	CASSPRTGGGEYF
TRBV19	TRBJ2-2	CASSIPLGRSGSTGELFF
TRBV6-1	TRBJ1-4	CASSETAATNEKLFF
TRBV19	TRBJ2-1	CASSRDSKQFF
TRBV11-2	TRBJ2-7	CASSSLAGTSYEQYF
TRBV27	TRBJ2-1	CASSPDRGPYNEQFF
TRBV4-2	TRBJ1-5	CASSQEARRYSNQPQHF
TRBV28	TRBJ2-1	CASSSGLAGGRGYNEQFF
TRBV28	TRBJ1-5	CASSLIQSNQPQHF
TRBV5-6	TRBJ2-6	CASSLRGAGANVLTF
TRBV19	TRBJ1-2	CASRTGTNGYTF
TRBV3-1/TRBV3-2	TRBJ2-2	CASSPSLSGDTGELFF